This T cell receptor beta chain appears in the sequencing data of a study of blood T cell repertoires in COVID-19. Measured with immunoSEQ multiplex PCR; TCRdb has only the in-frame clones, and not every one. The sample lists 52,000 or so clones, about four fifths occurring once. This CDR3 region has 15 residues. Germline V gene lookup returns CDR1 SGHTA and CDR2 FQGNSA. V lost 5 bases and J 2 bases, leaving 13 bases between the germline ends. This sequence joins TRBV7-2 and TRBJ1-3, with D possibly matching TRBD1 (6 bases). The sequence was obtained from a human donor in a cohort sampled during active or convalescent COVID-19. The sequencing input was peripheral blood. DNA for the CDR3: TGTGCCAGCAGCGTGGGACCAGGGGCTGGAAACACCATATATTTT. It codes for CASSVGPGAGNTIYF.